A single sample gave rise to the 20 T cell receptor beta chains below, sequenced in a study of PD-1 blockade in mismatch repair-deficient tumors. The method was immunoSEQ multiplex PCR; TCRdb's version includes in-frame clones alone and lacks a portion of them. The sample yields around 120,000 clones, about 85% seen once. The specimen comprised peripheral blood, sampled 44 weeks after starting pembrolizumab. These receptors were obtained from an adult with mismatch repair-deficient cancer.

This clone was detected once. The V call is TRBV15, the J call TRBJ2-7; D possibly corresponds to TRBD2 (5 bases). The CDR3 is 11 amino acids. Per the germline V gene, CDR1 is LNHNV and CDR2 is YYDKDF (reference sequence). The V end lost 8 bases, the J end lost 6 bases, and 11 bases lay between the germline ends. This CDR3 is CATYGEGEQYF. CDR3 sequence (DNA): TGTGCCACCTACGGCGAGGGCGAGCAGTACTTC. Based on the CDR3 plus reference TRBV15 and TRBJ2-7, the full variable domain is DAMVIQNPRYQVTQFGKPVTLSCSQTLNHNVMYWYQQKSSQAPKLLFHYYDKDFNNEADTPDNFQSRRPNTSFCFLDIRSPGLGDTAMYLCATYGEGEQYFGPGTRLTVT.

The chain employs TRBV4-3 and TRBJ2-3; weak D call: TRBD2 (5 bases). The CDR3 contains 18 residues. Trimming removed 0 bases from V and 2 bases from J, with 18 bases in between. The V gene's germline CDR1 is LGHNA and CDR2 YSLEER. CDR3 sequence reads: CASSQDPRGSLFTDTQYF. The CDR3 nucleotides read TGCGCCAGCAGCCAAGATCCTCGGGGATCTCTTTTCACAGATACGCAGTATTTT.

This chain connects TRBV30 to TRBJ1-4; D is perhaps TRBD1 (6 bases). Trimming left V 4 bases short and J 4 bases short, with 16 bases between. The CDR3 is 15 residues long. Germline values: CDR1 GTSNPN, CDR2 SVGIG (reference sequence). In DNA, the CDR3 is TGTGCCTGGACATCTGGGACACGGGTTAATGAAAAACTGTTTTTT. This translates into CAWTSGTRVNEKLFF.

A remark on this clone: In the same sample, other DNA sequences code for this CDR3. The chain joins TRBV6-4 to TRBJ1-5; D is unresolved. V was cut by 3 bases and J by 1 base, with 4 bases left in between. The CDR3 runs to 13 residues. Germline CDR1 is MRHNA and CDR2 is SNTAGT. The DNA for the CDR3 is TGTGCCAGCAGTGAAGGGAGCAATCAGCCCCAGCATTTT. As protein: CASSEGSNQPQHF.

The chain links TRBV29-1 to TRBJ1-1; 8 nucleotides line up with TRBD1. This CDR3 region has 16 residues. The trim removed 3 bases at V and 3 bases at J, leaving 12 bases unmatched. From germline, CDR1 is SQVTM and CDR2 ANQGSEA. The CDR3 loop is CSVEAVAGQADTEAFF. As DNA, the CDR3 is TGCAGCGTTGAGGCAGTTGCGGGACAGGCGGACACTGAAGCTTTCTTT.

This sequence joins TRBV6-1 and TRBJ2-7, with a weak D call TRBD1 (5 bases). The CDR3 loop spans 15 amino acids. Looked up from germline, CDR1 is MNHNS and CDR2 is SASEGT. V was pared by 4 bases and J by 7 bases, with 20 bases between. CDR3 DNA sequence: TGTGCCAGCAGTGTTGGGGCAGGGTCAGTTGGAGAGCAGTACTTC. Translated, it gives CASSVGAGSVGEQYF.

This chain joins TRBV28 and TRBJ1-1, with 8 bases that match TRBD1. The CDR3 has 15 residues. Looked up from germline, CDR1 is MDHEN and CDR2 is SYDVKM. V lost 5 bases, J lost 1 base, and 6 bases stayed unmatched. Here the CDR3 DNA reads TGTGCCAGCAGTCCTAGCGGGACAGGGAACACTGAAGCTTTCTTT. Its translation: CASSPSGTGNTEAFF.

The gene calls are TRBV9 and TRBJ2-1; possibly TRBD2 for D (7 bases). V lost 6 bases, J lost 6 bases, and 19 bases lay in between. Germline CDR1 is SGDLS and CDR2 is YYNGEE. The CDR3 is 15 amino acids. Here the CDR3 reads CASNRAGGRFNEQFF. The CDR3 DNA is TGTGCCAGCAACAGGGCCGGCGGGAGATTCAATGAGCAGTTCTTC.

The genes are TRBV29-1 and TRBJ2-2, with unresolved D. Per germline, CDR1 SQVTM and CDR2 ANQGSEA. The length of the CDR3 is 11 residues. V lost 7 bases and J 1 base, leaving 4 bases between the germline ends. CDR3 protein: CSGGNTGELFF. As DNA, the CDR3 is TGCAGCGGCGGGAACACCGGGGAGCTGTTTTTT.

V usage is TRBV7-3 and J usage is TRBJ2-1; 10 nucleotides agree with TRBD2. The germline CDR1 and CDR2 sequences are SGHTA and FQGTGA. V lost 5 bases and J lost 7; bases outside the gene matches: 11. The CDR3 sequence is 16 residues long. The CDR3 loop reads CASSITASGSSNEQFF. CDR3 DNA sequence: TGTGCCAGCAGCATTACTGCTAGCGGGAGTTCGAATGAGCAGTTCTTC.

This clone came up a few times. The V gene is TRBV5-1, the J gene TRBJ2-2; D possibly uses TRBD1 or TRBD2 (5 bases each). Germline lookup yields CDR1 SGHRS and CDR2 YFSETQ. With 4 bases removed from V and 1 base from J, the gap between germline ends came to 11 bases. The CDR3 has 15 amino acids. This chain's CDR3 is CASSPDSGNTGELFF. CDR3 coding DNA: TGCGCCAGCAGCCCCGACAGCGGGAACACCGGGGAGCTGTTTTTT.

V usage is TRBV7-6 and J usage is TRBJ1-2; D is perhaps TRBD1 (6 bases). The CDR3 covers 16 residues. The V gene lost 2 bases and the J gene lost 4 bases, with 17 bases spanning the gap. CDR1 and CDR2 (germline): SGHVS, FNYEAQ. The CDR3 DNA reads TGTGCCAGCAGCTTACATCCCGGGGGGCTTCGCTATGGCTACACCTTC. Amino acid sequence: CASSLHPGGLRYGYTF.

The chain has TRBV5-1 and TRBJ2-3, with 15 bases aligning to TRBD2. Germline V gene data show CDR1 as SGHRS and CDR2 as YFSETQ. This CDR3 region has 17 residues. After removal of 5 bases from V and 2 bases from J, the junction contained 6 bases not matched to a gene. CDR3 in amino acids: CASRKGTSGGYTDTQYF. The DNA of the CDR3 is TGCGCCAGCAGAAAGGGGACTAGCGGGGGGTACACAGATACGCAGTATTTT.

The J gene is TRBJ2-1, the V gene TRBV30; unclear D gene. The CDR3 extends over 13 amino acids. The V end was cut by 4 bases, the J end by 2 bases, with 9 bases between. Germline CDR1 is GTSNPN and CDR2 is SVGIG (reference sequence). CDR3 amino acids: CAWNGGAYNEQFF. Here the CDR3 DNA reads TGTGCCTGGAATGGCGGAGCCTACAATGAGCAGTTCTTC.

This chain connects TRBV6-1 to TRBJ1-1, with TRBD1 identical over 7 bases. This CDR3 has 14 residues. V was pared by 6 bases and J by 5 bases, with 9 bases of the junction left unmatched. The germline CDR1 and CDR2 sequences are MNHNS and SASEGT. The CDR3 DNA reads TGTGCCAGCAGCCATGGGACAGCAATTACTGAAGCTTTCTTT. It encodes CASSHGTAITEAFF.

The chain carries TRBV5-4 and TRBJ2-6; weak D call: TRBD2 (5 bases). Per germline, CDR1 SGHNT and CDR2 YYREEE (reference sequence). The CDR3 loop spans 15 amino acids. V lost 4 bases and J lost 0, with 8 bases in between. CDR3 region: CASSIEGSGANVLTF. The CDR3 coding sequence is TGTGCCAGCAGCATAGAGGGCTCTGGGGCCAACGTCCTGACTTTC.

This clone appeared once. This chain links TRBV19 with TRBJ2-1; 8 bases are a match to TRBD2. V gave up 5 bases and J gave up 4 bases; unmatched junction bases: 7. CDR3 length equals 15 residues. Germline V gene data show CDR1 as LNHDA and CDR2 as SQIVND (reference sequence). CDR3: CASSLAGNAYNEQFF. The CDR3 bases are TGTGCCAGTAGTTTAGCGGGAAACGCTTACAATGAGCAGTTCTTC.

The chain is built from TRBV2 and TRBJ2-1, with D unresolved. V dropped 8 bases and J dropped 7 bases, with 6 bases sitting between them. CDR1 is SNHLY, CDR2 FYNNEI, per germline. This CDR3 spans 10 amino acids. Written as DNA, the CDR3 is TGTGCCAGCCATCAAAATGAGCAGTTCTTC. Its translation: CASHQNEQFF.

The CDR3 sequence: CASSHDGRGSYEQYF. The CDR3 nucleotides are TGTGCCAGCAGCCATGATGGCCGTGGTTCCTACGAGCAGTACTTC. The chain uses TRBV21-1 and TRBJ2-7; the table names TRBD1, a call not compared with the DNA. TRBV21-1 is a known pseudogene. The CDR3 runs 15 residues.

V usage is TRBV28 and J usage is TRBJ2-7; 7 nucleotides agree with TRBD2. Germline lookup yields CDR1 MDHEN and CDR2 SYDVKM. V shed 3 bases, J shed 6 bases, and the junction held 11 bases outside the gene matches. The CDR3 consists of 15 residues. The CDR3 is CASSFGGGTLSEQYF. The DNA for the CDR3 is TGTGCCAGCAGTTTTGGGGGAGGGACTCTAAGCGAGCAGTACTTC.